This T cell receptor beta chain was sequenced for a study of blood T cell repertoires in COVID-19. Study in general: The samples span acute and convalescent COVID-19 from the United States, Italy and Spain. PBMCs, B-cell-depleted T cells, or T cells provided the cDNA or gDNA that made up the material.

The CDR3 is made up of 16 amino acids. Germline values: CDR1 SGHTA, CDR2 FQGNSA. The germline V and J ends were trimmed by 2 bases and 2 bases, with 15 bases remaining between them. The count of this clone is one. Clones were read by immunoSEQ multiplex PCR, and TCRdb kept only the in-frame ones, dropping some. The sample includes roughly 110,000 clones, 70% to 75% of them seen just once. Material for sequencing was peripheral blood. The receptor was isolated from a human donor with acute or convalescent COVID-19. The donor label of this sample is uncertain. The rearrangement joins TRBV7-2 to TRBJ1-1; TRBD1 might be the D (5 bases). Here the CDR3 DNA reads TGTGCCAGCAGCTTATGGAGGGGACCCCTTAACACTGAAGCTTTCTTT. This gives the protein CASSLWRGPLNTEAFF.